This section outlines one T cell receptor (beta chain) sequence together with its context. TCRdb re-analyzed the PCR reads through MiXCR. This table holds some 20,000 clones, 25% to 35% found once. The source of the sample is a study of metastatic and nonmetastatic thyroid tumors. The germline CDR1 and CDR2 sequences are DFQATT and SNEGSKA (reference sequence). The CDR3 spans 15 residues. Trimming shortened V by 1 base and J by 3 bases, and 13 bases separated the two germline ends. No treatment of any kind had been given to any patient before thyroid surgery. The chain links TRBV20-1 to TRBJ1-3; the D is unclear. The receptor comes from a female donor with papillary thyroid cancer or a benign thyroid nodule (not recorded which). Some clones in this sample may be carry-over from other donors' samples. The sequencing input was tumor tissue. The CDR3 region has the DNA TGCAGTGCTAGAGTGGTCCATGGGTGTGGAAACACCATATATTTT. This translates into CSARVVHGCGNTIYF.